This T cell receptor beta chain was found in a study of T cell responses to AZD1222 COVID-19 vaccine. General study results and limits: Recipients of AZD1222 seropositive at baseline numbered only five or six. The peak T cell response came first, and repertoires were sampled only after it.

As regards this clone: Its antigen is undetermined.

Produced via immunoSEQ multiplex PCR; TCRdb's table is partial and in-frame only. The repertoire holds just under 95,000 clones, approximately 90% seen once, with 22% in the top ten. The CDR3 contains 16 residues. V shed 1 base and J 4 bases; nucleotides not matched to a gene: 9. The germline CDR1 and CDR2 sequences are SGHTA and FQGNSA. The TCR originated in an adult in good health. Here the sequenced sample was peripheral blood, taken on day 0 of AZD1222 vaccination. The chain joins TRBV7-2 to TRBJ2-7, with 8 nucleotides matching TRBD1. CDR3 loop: CASSLGDRTGGYEQYF. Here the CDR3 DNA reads TGTGCCAGCAGCTTAGGGGACAGGACCGGGGGATACGAGCAGTACTTC. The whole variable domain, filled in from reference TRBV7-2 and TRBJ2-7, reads GAGVSQSPSNKVTEKGKDVELRCDPISGHTALYWYRQSLGQGLEFLIYFQGNSAPDKSGLPSDRFSAERTGGSVSTLTIQRTQQEDSAVYLCASSLGDRTGGYEQYFGPGTRLTVT.